These T cell receptor beta chains were read from a single sample in a study of OX40 agonist ivuxolimab in advanced cancers. Sequenced by immunoSEQ multiplex PCR; TCRdb stores in-frame clones only, minus some. The sample has some 100,000 clones; 84% are singletons. The sequences come from CD4+ or CD8+ T cells sorted from blood, collected in a trial of the OX40 agonist ivuxolimab. The receptors were gathered from an adult with an advanced solid tumor such as melanoma, head and neck, liver or kidney cancer. CDR3s leave out the opening cysteine and the closing phenylalanine or tryptophan.

V	J	CDR3
TRBV7-9	TRBJ1-3	ASSQTQTGNTIY
TRBV7-2	TRBJ1-3	ASSSNRDRLSGNTIY
TRBV7-2	TRBJ1-4	ASSRARDEKLF
TRBV2	TRBJ2-7	ASSLETSYEQY
TRBV30	TRBJ1-3	ALDMSSGNTIY
TRBV10-3	TRBJ1-5	AISELGPGPLSNQPQH
TRBV10-3	TRBJ2-5	AISLAGGETQY
TRBV7-2	TRBJ2-7	ASSLSGGSVGEQY
TRBV4-2	TRBJ1-4	ASSRPKGDRGSVEKLF
TRBV27	TRBJ2-7	ASSSSGGGYEQY
TRBV14	TRBJ1-6	ASSQDTAQGGPLH
TRBV7-8	TRBJ1-1	ASSLDYRNTEAF
TRBV6-1	TRBJ1-1	ASTSGGVGTEAF
TRBV18	TRBJ2-1	ASSLSSENEQF
TRBV5-6	TRBJ1-4	ASSSRQGRGKLF
TRBV4-2	TRBJ1-6	ASSQESGDHSPLH
TRBV9	TRBJ2-3	ASSAEPASGTDTQY
TRBV18	TRBJ1-1	ASSPLEDTEAF
TRBV14	TRBJ1-4	ASSPNRSGGKLF
TRBV7-2	TRBJ2-3	ASSFASGGLDTQY
TRBV10-1	TRBJ2-4	ASRSRRGGRLAKNIQY
TRBV18	TRBJ1-1	ASSPPSGFEAF
TRBV6-1	TRBJ1-1	ASSGYGPGSTEAF
TRBV7-9	TRBJ2-1	ASSRGPYNEQF
TRBV7-8	TRBJ2-7	ASSRTGLGSYEQY
TRBV2	TRBJ2-2	ASKDRVNTGELF
TRBV2	TRBJ2-4	ASSDDILAKNIQY
TRBV7-2	TRBJ2-3	ASSYGQSTDTQY
TRBV5-1	TRBJ2-2	ASSLAGGTGELF
TRBV7-6	TRBJ2-2	ASRRTVSTGELF
TRBV6-9	TRBJ1-3	ASSFQGARGNTIY
TRBV9	TRBJ2-3	ASSVAQGGPRATDTQY
TRBV7-9	TRBJ2-1	ASSQNNYGGDEQF
TRBV30	TRBJ1-4	AWSVQGGEKLF
TRBV7-2	TRBJ2-7	ASSQQGSLYEQY
TRBV5-6	TRBJ1-5	ASSAGREVQPQH
TRBV4-3	TRBJ2-2	ASSQDRGGTSNTGELF
TRBV7-2	TRBJ1-3	ASSQYGNTIY
TRBV6-5	TRBJ1-1	ASSRGPEAF
TRBV5-5	TRBJ1-2	ASSLGDSVNYGYT
TRBV7-2	TRBJ2-3	ASSPTWAGGPDTQY
TRBV23-1	TRBJ1-6	ASSRSEVYNSPLH
TRBV27	TRBJ1-3	ASSSSGGRGNTIY
TRBV30	TRBJ1-5	AWGGQPNQPQH
TRBV4-1	TRBJ1-2	ASSQDEGTYGYT
TRBV28	TRBJ2-3	ASRPSRGGGRADTQY
TRBV28	TRBJ2-3	ASSPEGRPT
TRBV7-2	TRBJ1-5	ASSLVGGENQPQH
TRBV5-1	TRBJ1-2	ASSLNLDLGRYGYT
TRBV4-3	TRBJ1-4	ASSQDAAAQNEKLF
TRBV21-1	TRBJ2-5	ASSKRGGLRETQY
TRBV6-1	TRBJ1-5	ASSELAGKSNQPQH
TRBV5-4	TRBJ1-1	ASSKGQGETEAF